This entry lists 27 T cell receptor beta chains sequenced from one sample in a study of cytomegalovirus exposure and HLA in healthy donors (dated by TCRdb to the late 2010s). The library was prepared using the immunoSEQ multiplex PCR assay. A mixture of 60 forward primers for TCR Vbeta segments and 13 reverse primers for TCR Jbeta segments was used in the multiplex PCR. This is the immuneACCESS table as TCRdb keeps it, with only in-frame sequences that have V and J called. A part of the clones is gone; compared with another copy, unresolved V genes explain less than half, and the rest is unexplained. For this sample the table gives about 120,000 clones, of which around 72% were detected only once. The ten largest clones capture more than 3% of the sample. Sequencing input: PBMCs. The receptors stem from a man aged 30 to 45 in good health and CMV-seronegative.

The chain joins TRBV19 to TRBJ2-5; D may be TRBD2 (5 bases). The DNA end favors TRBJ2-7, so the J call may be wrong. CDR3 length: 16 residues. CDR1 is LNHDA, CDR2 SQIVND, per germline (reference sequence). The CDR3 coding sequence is TGTGCCAGTAGTATAAGTTATGGAGGAGGAGGATACGAGCAGTACTTC. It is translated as CASSISYGGGGYEQYF.

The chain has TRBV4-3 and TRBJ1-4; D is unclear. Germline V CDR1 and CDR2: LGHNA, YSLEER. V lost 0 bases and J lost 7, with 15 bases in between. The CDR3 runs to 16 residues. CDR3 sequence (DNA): TGCGCCAGCAGCCAAGATTTCGGGGTGGTCGGTGAAAAACTGTTTTTT. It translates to CASSQDFGVVGEKLFF.

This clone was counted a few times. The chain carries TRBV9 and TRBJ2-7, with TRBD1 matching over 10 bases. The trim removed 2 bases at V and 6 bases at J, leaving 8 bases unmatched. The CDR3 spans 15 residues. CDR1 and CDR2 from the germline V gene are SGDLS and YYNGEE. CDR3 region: CASSVRDRGVGEQYF. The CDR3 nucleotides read TGTGCCAGCAGCGTCCGGGACAGGGGAGTTGGCGAGCAGTACTTC.

This CDR3 is CAWSRSRGGVFSTNEKLFF. The CDR3 region has the DNA TGTGCCTGGAGTCGGTCTCGCGGGGGCGTCTTTTCAACTAATGAAAAACTGTTTTTT. This chain uses TRBV30 with TRBJ1-4; D perhaps matches TRBD1 (6 bases). This CDR3 region has 19 residues. V shed 2 bases and J shed 0 bases, with 22 bases lying between them. Germline values: CDR1 GTSNPN, CDR2 SVGIG (reference sequence).

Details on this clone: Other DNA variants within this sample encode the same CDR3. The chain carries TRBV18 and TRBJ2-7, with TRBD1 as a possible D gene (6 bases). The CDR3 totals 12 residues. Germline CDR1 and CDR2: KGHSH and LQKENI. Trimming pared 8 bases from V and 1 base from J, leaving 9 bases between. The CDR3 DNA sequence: TGTGCCAGCACGGACAGTTCCTACGAGCAGTACTTC. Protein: CASTDSSYEQYF.

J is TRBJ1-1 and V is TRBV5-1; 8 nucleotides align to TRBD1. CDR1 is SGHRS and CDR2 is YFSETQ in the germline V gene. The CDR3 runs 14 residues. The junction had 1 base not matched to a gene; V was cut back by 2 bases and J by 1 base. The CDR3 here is CASSLQGGNTEAFF. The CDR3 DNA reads TGCGCCAGCAGCTTACAGGGGGGGAACACTGAAGCTTTCTTT.

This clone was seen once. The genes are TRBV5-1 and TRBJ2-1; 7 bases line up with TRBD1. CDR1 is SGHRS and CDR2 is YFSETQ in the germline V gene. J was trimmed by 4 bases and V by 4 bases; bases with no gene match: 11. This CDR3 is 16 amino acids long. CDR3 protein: CASSPAPDRLYNEQFF. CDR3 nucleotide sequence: TGCGCCAGCAGCCCCGCCCCGGACAGGCTGTACAATGAGCAGTTCTTC.

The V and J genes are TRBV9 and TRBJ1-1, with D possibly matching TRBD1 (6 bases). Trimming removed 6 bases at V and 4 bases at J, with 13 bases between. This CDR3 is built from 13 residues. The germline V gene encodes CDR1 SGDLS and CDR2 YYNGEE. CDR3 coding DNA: TGTGCCAGCACCAGAGGGGGGGGCACTGAAGCTTTCTTT. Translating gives CASTRGGGTEAFF.

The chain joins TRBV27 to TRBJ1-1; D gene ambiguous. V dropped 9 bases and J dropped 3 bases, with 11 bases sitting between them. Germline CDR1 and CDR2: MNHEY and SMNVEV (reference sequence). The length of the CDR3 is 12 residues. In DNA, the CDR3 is TGTGCCAGTCAGGACTGGGACACTGAAGCTTTCTTT. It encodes CASQDWDTEAFF.

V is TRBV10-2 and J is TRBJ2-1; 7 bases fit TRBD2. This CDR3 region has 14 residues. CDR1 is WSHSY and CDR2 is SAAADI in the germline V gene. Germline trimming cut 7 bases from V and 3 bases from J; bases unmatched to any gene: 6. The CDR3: CASTRGGGYNEQFF. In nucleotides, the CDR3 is TGCGCCAGCACTCGGGGCGGGGGCTACAATGAGCAGTTCTTC.

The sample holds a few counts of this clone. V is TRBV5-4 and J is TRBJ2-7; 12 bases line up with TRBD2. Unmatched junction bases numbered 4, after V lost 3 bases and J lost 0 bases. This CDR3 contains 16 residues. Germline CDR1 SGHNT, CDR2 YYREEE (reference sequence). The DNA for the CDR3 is TGTGCCAGCAGCTCTCGGACTAGCGGGGTCTCCTACGAGCAGTACTTC. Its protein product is CASSSRTSGVSYEQYF.

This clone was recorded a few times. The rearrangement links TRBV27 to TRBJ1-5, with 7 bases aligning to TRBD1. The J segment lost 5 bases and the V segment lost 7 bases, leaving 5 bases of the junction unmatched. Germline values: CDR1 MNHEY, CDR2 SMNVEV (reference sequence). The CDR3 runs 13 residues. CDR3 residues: CASKQGTYQPQHF. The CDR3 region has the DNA TGTGCCAGCAAACAGGGGACATATCAGCCCCAGCATTTT.

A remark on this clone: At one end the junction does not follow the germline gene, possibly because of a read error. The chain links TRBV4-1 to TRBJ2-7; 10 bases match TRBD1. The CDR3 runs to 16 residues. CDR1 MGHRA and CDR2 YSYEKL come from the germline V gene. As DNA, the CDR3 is TGCGCCAGCAGCCAAGAACCGGGACAGGGGAGTTACGAGCAGCACTTC. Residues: CASSQEPGQGSYEQHF.

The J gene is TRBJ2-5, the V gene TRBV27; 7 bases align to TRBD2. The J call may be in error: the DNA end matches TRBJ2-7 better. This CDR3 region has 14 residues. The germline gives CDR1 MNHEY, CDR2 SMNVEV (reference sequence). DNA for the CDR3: TGTGCCAGCAGTTACGGGACTACCGGCTACGAGCAGTACTTC. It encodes CASSYGTTGYEQYF.

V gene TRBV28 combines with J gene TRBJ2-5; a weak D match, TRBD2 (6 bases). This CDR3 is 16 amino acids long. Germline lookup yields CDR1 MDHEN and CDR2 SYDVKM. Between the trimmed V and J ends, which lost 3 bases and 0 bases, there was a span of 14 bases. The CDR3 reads CASSFFGREYQETQYF. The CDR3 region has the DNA TGTGCCAGCAGTTTCTTCGGACGGGAGTACCAAGAGACCCAGTACTTC.

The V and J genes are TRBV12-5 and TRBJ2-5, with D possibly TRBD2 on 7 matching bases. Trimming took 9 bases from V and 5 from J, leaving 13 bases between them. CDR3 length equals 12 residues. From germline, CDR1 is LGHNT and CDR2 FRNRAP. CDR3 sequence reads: CASQGGAETQYF. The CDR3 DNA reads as TGTGCTAGCCAAGGGGGGGCGGAGACCCAGTACTTC.

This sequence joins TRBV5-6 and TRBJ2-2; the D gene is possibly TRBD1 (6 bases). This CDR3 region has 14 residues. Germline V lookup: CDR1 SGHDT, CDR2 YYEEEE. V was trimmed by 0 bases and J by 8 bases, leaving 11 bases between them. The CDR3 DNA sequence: TGTGCCAGCAGCTTGGAACAGGGATTGGGGGAGCTGTTTTTT. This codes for CASSLEQGLGELFF.

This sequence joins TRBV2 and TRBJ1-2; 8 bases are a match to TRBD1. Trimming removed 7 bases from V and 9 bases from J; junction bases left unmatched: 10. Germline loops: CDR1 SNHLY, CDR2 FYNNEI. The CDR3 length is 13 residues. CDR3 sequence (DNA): TGTGCCAGCATTCCTGGGACAGGTATCCGCTACACCTTC. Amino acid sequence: CASIPGTGIRYTF.

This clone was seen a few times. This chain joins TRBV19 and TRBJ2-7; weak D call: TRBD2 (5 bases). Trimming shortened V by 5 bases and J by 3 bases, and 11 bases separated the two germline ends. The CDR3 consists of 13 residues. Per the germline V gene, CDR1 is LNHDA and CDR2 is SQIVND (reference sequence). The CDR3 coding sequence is TGTGCCAGTAGTCCCGGACTGAGCTACGAGCAGTACTTC. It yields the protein CASSPGLSYEQYF.

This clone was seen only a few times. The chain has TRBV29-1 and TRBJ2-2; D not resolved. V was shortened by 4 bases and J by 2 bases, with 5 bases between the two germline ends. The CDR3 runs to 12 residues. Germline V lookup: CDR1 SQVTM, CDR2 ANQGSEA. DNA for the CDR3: TGCAGCGTTGTGAGTAACACCGGGGAGCTGTTTTTT. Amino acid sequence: CSVVSNTGELFF.

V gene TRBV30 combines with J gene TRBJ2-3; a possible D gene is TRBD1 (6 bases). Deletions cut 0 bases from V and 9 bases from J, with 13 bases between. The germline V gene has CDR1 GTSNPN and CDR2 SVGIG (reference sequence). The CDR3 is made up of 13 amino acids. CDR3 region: CAWSVQGLRTQYF. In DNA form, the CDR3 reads TGTGCCTGGAGTGTACAGGGTTTACGGACGCAGTATTTT.

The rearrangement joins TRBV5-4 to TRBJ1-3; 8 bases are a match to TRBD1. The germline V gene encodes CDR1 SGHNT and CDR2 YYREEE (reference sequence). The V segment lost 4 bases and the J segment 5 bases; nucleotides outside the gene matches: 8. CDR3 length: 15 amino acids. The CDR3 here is CASSEGAGGRNTIYF. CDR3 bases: TGTGCCAGCAGCGAGGGAGCAGGGGGCAGAAACACCATATATTTT.

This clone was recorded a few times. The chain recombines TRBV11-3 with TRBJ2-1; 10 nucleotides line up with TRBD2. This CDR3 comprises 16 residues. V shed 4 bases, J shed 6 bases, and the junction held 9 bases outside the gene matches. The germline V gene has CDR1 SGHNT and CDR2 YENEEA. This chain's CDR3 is CASSWTSGGARNEQFF. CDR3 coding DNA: TGTGCCAGCAGCTGGACGAGCGGGGGGGCCCGCAATGAGCAGTTCTTC.

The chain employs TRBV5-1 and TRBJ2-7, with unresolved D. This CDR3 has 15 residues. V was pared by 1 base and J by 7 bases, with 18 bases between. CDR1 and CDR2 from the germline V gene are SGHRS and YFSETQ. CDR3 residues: CASSLSPIQVSEQYF. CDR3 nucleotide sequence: TGCGCCAGCAGCTTGAGCCCTATCCAAGTGAGTGAGCAGTACTTC.

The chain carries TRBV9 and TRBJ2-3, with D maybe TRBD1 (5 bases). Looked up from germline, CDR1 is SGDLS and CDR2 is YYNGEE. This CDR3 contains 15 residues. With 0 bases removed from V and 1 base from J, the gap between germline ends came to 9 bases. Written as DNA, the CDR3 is TGTGCCAGCAGCGTAGCAGGGCAGGGCACAGATACGCAGTATTTT. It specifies CASSVAGQGTDTQYF.

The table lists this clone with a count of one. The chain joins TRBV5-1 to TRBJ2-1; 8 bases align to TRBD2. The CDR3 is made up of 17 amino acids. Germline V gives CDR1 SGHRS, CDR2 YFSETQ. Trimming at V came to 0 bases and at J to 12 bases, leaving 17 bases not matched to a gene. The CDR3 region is CASSLGIAGGTTMTQFF. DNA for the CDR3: TGCGCCAGCAGCTTGGGAATTGCGGGGGGTACTACAATGACGCAGTTCTTC.

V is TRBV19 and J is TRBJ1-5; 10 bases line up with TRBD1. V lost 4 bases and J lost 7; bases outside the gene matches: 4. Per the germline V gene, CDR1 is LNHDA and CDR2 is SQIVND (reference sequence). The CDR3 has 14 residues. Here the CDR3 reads CASSTWDRGQPQHF. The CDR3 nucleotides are TGTGCCAGTAGTACCTGGGACAGGGGCCAGCCCCAGCATTTT.